This record looks at one T cell receptor beta chain sequence and its context. The antigen is unknown. Measured with immunoSEQ multiplex PCR; TCRdb has only the in-frame clones, and not every one. The profile shows about 120,000 clones, about 83% of them singletons. The data were obtained in a study of cytomegalovirus exposure and HLA in healthy donors. In the study overall: It was reported in a later analysis that the 120 validation repertoires used the same platform as the approximately 670 first-cohort repertoires. Study-wide results and caveats: The tendency of first-cohort TCR clusters to co-occur in the 120 validation repertoires was the finding of a later analysis. There were 150 or so TCR beta chains listed as cytomegalovirus-associated.

The V gene end was trimmed by 1 base and the J gene end by 7 bases; junction bases not matched to a gene: 8. Looked up from germline, CDR1 is LNHDA and CDR2 is SQIVND (reference sequence). This CDR3 contains 15 residues. The source of this sequence is a young man in good health and CMV-seronegative. The genes are TRBV19 and TRBJ1-2, with 8 bases aligning to TRBD1. Sequenced sample: PBMCs. The CDR3 coding sequence is TGTGCCAGTAGTATAGTTTACAGGGGGGAAGGTGGCTACACCTTC. It yields the protein CASSIVYRGEGGYTF.